This entry is about one TCR beta chain. The antigen is not known. Healthy donors constituted the controls, which were matched for age and sex. Reverse transcription of about 0.5 to 1 ug RNA used random hexamers. Across 54 Vbeta and 13 Jbeta, immunoSEQ multiplex PCR amplified TCR beta CDR3. From the immunoSEQ multiplex PCR reads, TCRdb called clonotypes with MiXCR, one entry per CDR3 protein. The sample shows 150,000 to 200,000 distinct CDR3 sequences, less than 95% of them seen only once. This sample is part of a study of CD8 T cells in Susac syndrome. Germline-derived CDR1 and CDR2 are GTSNPN and SVGIG (reference sequence). V was pared by 3 bases and J by 2 bases, with 4 bases of the junction left unmatched. The CDR3 length is 14 residues. General study findings and limits: The study recognized that its TCR sequencing and HLA analysis covered a relatively small number of individuals.

This clonotype originated in a human donor in good health. The sample consisted of CD4+ T cells from PBMCs. The chain carries TRBV30 and TRBJ1-5; TRBD1 agrees at 7 bases. The CDR3 DNA is TGTGCCTGGAGGGGAGGACAGGGCAATCAGCCCCAGCATTTT. This translates into CAWRGGQGNQPQHF.